This T cell receptor (beta chain) appears in the sequencing data of a study of radiotherapy plus CTLA-4 blockade in lung cancer. Overall study context: Disease control reached under 35%, with objective responses in approximately 17%. The study, taken as a whole, reports: An expansion of tumor-derived TCR clones occurred in blood after radiotherapy plus ipilimumab. Strongest reported response predictors: early blood clone changes and post-radiation interferon-beta.

Of note for this clone: Its antigen is undetermined.

Clones were read by immunoSEQ multiplex PCR, and TCRdb kept only the in-frame ones, dropping some. The sample lists roughly 66,000 clones; under 85% were seen once. CDR3 length: 13 amino acids. V lost 5 bases, J lost 4 bases, and 9 bases lay in between. Germline lookup yields CDR1 MNHNS and CDR2 SASEGT. The chain carries TRBV6-1 and TRBJ2-1; a weak D match, TRBD1 (5 bases). The sample was peripheral blood, taken from a patient treated with radiotherapy plus ipilimumab. This clonotype was obtained from a human donor with non-small cell lung cancer who had a partial response to radiotherapy plus ipilimumab. CDR3 sequence reads: CASSKDIYNEQFF. CDR3 DNA sequence: TGTGCCAGCAGTAAGGACATTTACAATGAGCAGTTCTTC.